The 23 T cell receptor beta chains listed next were all sequenced from one sample in a study of T cell responses to AZD1222 COVID-19 vaccine. Assay used: immunoSEQ multiplex PCR; TCRdb lists only in-frame clones, some missing. The table lists about 120,000 clones, 87% of them singletons. Sequenced here: peripheral blood, sampled on day 0 of AZD1222 vaccination. Receptors were obtained from an adult in good health.

V gene TRBV15 combines with J gene TRBJ1-5; 10 bases are a match to TRBD1. Per the germline V gene, CDR1 is LNHNV and CDR2 is YYDKDF (reference sequence). There are 17 residues in the CDR3. J gave up 3 bases and V 1 base, and 6 bases lay outside the gene matches. CDR3 sequence reads: CATSRAGQGGNNQPQHF. As DNA, the CDR3 is TGTGCCACCAGCAGAGCCGGACAGGGGGGAAACAATCAGCCCCAGCATTTT.

In this sample, this clone turned up once. V gene TRBV7-2 combines with J gene TRBJ2-7, with TRBD1 matching over 8 bases. Per germline, CDR1 SGHTA and CDR2 FQGNSA. CDR3 length: 13 residues. V was pared by 4 bases and J by 2 bases, with 1 base of the junction left unmatched. The CDR3 here is CASSWDRTYEQYF. The CDR3 DNA reads as TGTGCCAGCAGCTGGGACAGGACCTACGAGCAGTACTTC.

V is TRBV7-9 and J is TRBJ1-6; D gene unclear. The CDR3 is 14 residues long. Germline assignment: CDR1 SEHNR and CDR2 FQNEAQ (reference sequence). V was clipped by 6 bases and J by 7 bases, with 13 bases between them. CDR3 in amino acids: CASSPGYRNSPLHF. Here the CDR3 DNA reads TGTGCCAGCAGTCCCGGGTACCGCAATTCACCCCTCCACTTT.

This chain links TRBV3-1 (or the pseudogene TRBV3-2) with TRBJ2-1; D remains unclear. The germline V gene has CDR1 LGHDT and CDR2 YNNKEL (reference sequence). This CDR3 is built from 13 residues. V shed 4 bases and J shed 7 bases, with 11 bases lying between them. CDR3 nucleotide sequence: TGTGCCAGCAGCCGCCATGACGGGAATGAGCAGTTCTTC. Translated, it gives CASSRHDGNEQFF.

This chain joins TRBV7-9 and TRBJ2-2, with 10 bases aligning to TRBD2. J was trimmed by 4 bases and V by 6 bases; bases with no gene match: 8. The length of the CDR3 is 16 residues. Germline CDR1 SEHNR, CDR2 FQNEAQ (reference sequence). The CDR3 nucleotides are TGTGCCAGCAGACGCACCGGGACTAGCGTCACCGGGGAGCTGTTTTTT. It translates to CASRRTGTSVTGELFF.

For this clone: One end of the junction is discordant with germline, which a read error may explain. V gene TRBV7-2 combines with J gene TRBJ1-3; no definite D call. Germline lookup yields CDR1 SGHTA and CDR2 FQGNSA. This CDR3 spans 11 amino acids. The CDR3 DNA sequence: TGTGCCAGCAGCTACAGCACGACCATAAATTTT. Translated: CASSYSTTINF.

The chain employs TRBV2 and TRBJ2-7, with TRBD2 identical over 7 bases. The CDR3 is 15 amino acids. The trim removed 3 bases at V and 2 bases at J, leaving 7 bases unmatched. From germline, CDR1 is SNHLY and CDR2 FYNNEI. Here the CDR3 DNA reads TGTGCCAGCAGTGACGTAGGAGCGGGGACCTACGAGCAGTACTTC. Protein sequence: CASSDVGAGTYEQYF.

The chain employs TRBV3-1 (or the pseudogene TRBV3-2) and TRBJ1-2; D gene uncertain. CDR1 and CDR2 (germline): LGHDT, YNNKEL (reference sequence). The CDR3 spans 15 residues. Trimming removed 0 bases from V and 2 bases from J, with 10 bases in between. CDR3 in amino acids: CASSQDSTGNYGYTF. The CDR3 bases are TGTGCCAGCAGCCAAGATTCGACGGGAAACTATGGCTACACCTTC.

The chain has TRBV4-2 and TRBJ2-1; 10 bases map to TRBD2. J gave up 2 bases and V 4 bases, and 5 bases lay outside the gene matches. Germline loops: CDR1 LGHNA, CDR2 YNFKEQ. The CDR3 spans 16 residues. The CDR3 nucleotides read TGTGCCAGCAGCCCTAAAGCGGGAGGGACCTACAATGAGCAGTTCTTC. It encodes CASSPKAGGTYNEQFF.

The chain is built from TRBV7-8 and TRBJ2-2, with 9 nucleotides matching TRBD2. The CDR3 covers 16 residues. J lost 6 bases, V lost 6 bases, and 11 bases had no gene match. Germline loops: CDR1 SGHVS, CDR2 FQNEAQ. The CDR3 loop reads CASRSLAGVSPGELFF. The DNA of the CDR3 is TGTGCCAGCAGGTCCTTAGCGGGAGTTTCCCCCGGGGAGCTGTTTTTT.

The CDR3 sequence: CASSPRDPFYTF. CDR3 nucleotides: TGTGCCAGCAGCCCCCGGGACCCTTTCTACACCTTC. This rearrangement joins TRBV7-8 to TRBJ1-2; weak D call: TRBD1 (5 bases). CDR3 length equals 12 residues. Germline V gene data show CDR1 as SGHVS and CDR2 as FQNEAQ. The V end was cut by 5 bases, the J end by 10 bases, with 14 bases between.

The V and J genes are TRBV7-2 and TRBJ2-6, with D hard to call. The V gene's germline CDR1 is SGHTA and CDR2 FQGNSA. This CDR3 is 13 amino acids long. V shed 3 bases and J shed 4 bases, with 4 bases lying between them. The CDR3 DNA follows: TGTGCCAGCAGCTTGACCGGGGCCAACGTCCTGACTTTC. Protein: CASSLTGANVLTF.

J is TRBJ1-5 and V is TRBV27; D is unclear. Trimming took 6 bases from V and 0 from J, leaving 12 bases between them. The V gene's germline CDR1 is MNHEY and CDR2 SMNVEV (reference sequence). The CDR3 contains 15 residues. The CDR3 loop reads CASRSEGYSNQPQHF. CDR3 nucleotides: TGTGCCAGCAGGTCCGAGGGTTATAGCAATCAGCCCCAGCATTTT.

This clone came up a few times. The chain links TRBV11-3 to TRBJ2-7; the match to TRBD2 covers 8 bases. J was trimmed by 6 bases and V by 4 bases; bases with no gene match: 2. This CDR3 spans 12 amino acids. Per the germline V gene, CDR1 is SGHNT and CDR2 is YENEEA. The CDR3 bases are TGTGCCAGCAGCTACGGGGGGGTCGAGCAGTACTTC. Protein: CASSYGGVEQYF.

The chain has TRBV28 and TRBJ1-5; 9 bases line up with TRBD1. Germline assignment: CDR1 MDHEN and CDR2 SYDVKM. V was clipped by 6 bases and J by 9 bases; unmatched bases: 12. The CDR3 sequence is 15 residues long. The CDR3 spells CASSEFVNRGPPQHF. The CDR3, as DNA: TGTGCCAGCAGCGAGTTTGTAAACAGGGGGCCGCCCCAGCATTTT. Full variable domain (rest looked up from reference TRBV28 and TRBJ1-5): DVKVTQSSRYLVKRTGEKVFLECVQDMDHENMFWYRQDPGLGLRLIYFSYDVKMKEKGDIPEGYSVSREKKERFSLILESASTNQTSMYLCASSEFVNRGPPQHFGDGTRLSIL.

This clone was seen a single time. The chain links TRBV7-9 to TRBJ2-7; 7 nucleotides match TRBD1. The CDR3 covers 16 residues. Trimming at V came to 5 bases and at J to 0 bases, leaving 10 bases not matched to a gene. Germline assignment: CDR1 SEHNR and CDR2 FQNEAQ (reference sequence). In DNA form, the CDR3 reads TGTGCCAGCAGCCGGACGTACGACAGGGACTCCTACGAGCAGTACTTC. Its protein is CASSRTYDRDSYEQYF.

The J gene is TRBJ1-2, the V gene TRBV4-3, with a tentative D call TRBD1 (6 bases). Germline CDR1 reads LGHNA; CDR2 reads YSLEER. The CDR3 consists of 15 residues. V was cut by 3 bases and J by 0 bases, with 11 bases left in between. Here the CDR3 DNA reads TGCGCCAGCAGCCACGGGACAACAGCTAACTATGGCTACACCTTC. It is translated as CASSHGTTANYGYTF.

This chain connects TRBV5-4 to TRBJ2-6, with D possibly TRBD2 on 5 matching bases. Germline V CDR1 and CDR2: SGHNT, YYREEE (reference sequence). Trimming removed 2 bases at V and 0 bases at J, with 12 bases between. The CDR3 totals 17 residues. The CDR3 spells CASSFQGLLSGANVLTF. Written as DNA, the CDR3 is TGTGCCAGCAGCTTTCAAGGACTCCTCTCTGGGGCCAACGTCCTGACTTTC.

The chain links TRBV11-3 to TRBJ2-1; possible D gene TRBD1, 6 bases. Germline V lookup: CDR1 SGHNT, CDR2 YENEEA. Trimming stripped 3 bases from V and 8 bases from J, with 23 bases between. This CDR3 contains 17 residues. The chain's CDR3 is CASSFPTAAGERDEQFF. CDR3 in DNA: TGTGCCAGCAGCTTCCCCACGGCGGCAGGGGAACGGGATGAGCAGTTCTTC.

This clone was detected once. DNA of the CDR3: TGCGCCAGCAGCTTGATGTGGGAGATCACCGGGGAGCTGTTTTTT. Amino acids: CASSLMWEITGELFF. The chain employs TRBV5-1 and TRBJ2-2, with D maybe TRBD2 (5 bases). The CDR3 has 15 amino acids. The V end lost 1 base, the J end lost 4 bases, and 11 bases lay between the germline ends. Germline CDR1 SGHRS, CDR2 YFSETQ.

The rearrangement links TRBV2 to TRBJ2-2; D ambiguous. V dropped 5 bases and J dropped 2 bases, with 9 bases sitting between them. The CDR3 runs 14 residues. Germline V gives CDR1 SNHLY, CDR2 FYNNEI. CDR3 in amino acids: CASSSGLNTGELFF. The CDR3 nucleotides read TGTGCCAGCAGTTCCGGGTTAAACACCGGGGAGCTGTTTTTT.

The V gene is TRBV6-2 or TRBV6-3, the J gene TRBJ2-7; no firm D call. CDR3 length: 11 amino acids. Germline V gene lookup returns CDR1 MNHEY and CDR2 SVGEGT. V shed 2 bases and J shed 12 bases, with 11 bases lying between them. The CDR3 region is CASSYPRNRYF. The CDR3 coding sequence is TGTGCCAGCAGTTACCCCAGAAATCGGTACTTC.

V gene TRBV10-3 combines with J gene TRBJ2-7; D remains unclear. The CDR3 has 12 residues. V lost 3 bases, J lost 3 bases, and 6 bases lay in between. Per germline, CDR1 ENHRY and CDR2 SYGVKD. The CDR3 is CAISDQIYEQYF. In nucleotides, the CDR3 is TGTGCCATCAGTGACCAGATCTACGAGCAGTACTTC.